The 8 T cell receptor beta chains presented below share a single source sample, sequenced in a study of cytomegalovirus exposure and HLA in healthy donors. 60 Vbeta and 13 Jbeta primers were used in PCR. Assay: immunoSEQ multiplex PCR; the TCRdb copy retains only in-frame clones and omits some. Of approximately 130,000 clones listed, roughly 80% are singletons. Material: PBMCs. The receptors originated from a middle-aged woman in good health and CMV-seronegative.

The V gene is TRBV5-1, the J gene TRBJ1-1; D is ambiguous. In germline, CDR1 is SGHRS, CDR2 YFSETQ. The CDR3 is 14 amino acids. The V end lost 0 bases, the J end lost 0 bases, and 6 bases lay between the germline ends. CDR3 coding DNA: TGCGCCAGCAGCTTGGACATCATGAACACTGAAGCTTTCTTT. Translating gives CASSLDIMNTEAFF.

The chain links TRBV19 to TRBJ2-1, with 9 bases lining up with TRBD2. This CDR3 region has 17 residues. Looked up from germline, CDR1 is LNHDA and CDR2 is SQIVND (reference sequence). V shed 3 bases, J shed 5 bases, and the junction held 11 bases outside the gene matches. CDR3 sequence reads: CASSIRTSVRTNNEQFF. The DNA of the CDR3 is TGTGCCAGTAGTATTCGGACTAGCGTGAGGACAAACAATGAGCAGTTCTTC.

The rearrangement uses TRBV19 and TRBJ2-7; 8 nucleotides align to TRBD2. Trimming took 5 bases from V and 2 from J; bases not matched to a gene: 11. CDR1 is LNHDA, CDR2 SQIVND, per germline (reference sequence). This CDR3 has 16 amino acids. CDR3 in DNA: TGTGCCAGTAGTGTTACCGGGACTAGGATTACCTACGAGCAGTACTTC. Amino acids: CASSVTGTRITYEQYF.

V gene TRBV5-1 combines with J gene TRBJ1-1; TRBD1 is a possible D gene (5 bases). Germline CDR1 reads SGHRS; CDR2 reads YFSETQ. The V end was cut by 4 bases, the J end by 4 bases, with 17 bases between. This CDR3 has 15 amino acids. CDR3 in DNA: TGCGCCAGCAGCCGGGTGGGGGGATCGGGCACTGAAGCTTTCTTT. Protein sequence: CASSRVGGSGTEAFF. Together with reference TRBV5-1 and TRBJ1-1, the CDR3 gives the full variable domain: KAGVTQTPRYLIKTRGQQVTLSCSPISGHRSVSWYQQTPGQGLQFLFEYFSETQRNKGNFPGRFSGRQFSNSRSEMNVSTLELGDSALYLCASSRVGGSGTEAFFGQGTRLTVV.

The chain employs TRBV11-2 and TRBJ1-3; 7 positions agree with TRBD1. CDR3 length: 17 amino acids. Germline-derived CDR1 and CDR2 are SGHAT and FQNNGV. Trimming removed 8 bases from V and 0 bases from J; junction bases left unmatched: 13. This chain's CDR3 is CASGPTGATFSGNTIYF. The DNA for the CDR3 is TGTGCCAGCGGACCCACAGGGGCTACCTTCTCTGGAAACACCATATATTTT.

The chain joins TRBV28 to TRBJ2-5, with D maybe TRBD1 (6 bases). This CDR3 comprises 16 residues. Trimming left V 5 bases short and J 1 base short, with 17 bases between. Germline assignment: CDR1 MDHEN and CDR2 SYDVKM. As DNA, the CDR3 is TGTGCCAGCAGTCTGGACAGCACCGAAATCCAAGAGACCCAGTACTTC. Protein sequence: CASSLDSTEIQETQYF.

This clone came up once. This chain uses TRBV7-5 with TRBJ2-1; no check of the table's D call, TRBD1, against the DNA was made. TRBV7-5 is a pseudogene. CDR3 size: 15 residues. CDR3 sequence (DNA): TGTGCCAATAAAGAGGAGGGACAGGGGCCCAATGAGCAGTTCTTC. Amino acids: CANKEEGQGPNEQFF.

V usage is TRBV7-9 and J usage is TRBJ2-4, with 7 nucleotides matching TRBD1. In germline, CDR1 is SEHNR, CDR2 FQNEAQ (reference sequence). The CDR3 has 14 residues. V shed 3 bases and J 6 bases; nucleotides not matched to a gene: 5. In DNA form, the CDR3 reads TGTGCCAGCAGCTTGGCAGGGGGTACAAACATTCAGTACTTC. Translation gives CASSLAGGTNIQYF.